Described below is a single T cell receptor (beta chain) sequence and its context. This CDR3 contains 13 residues. Trimming pared 2 bases from V and 3 bases from J, leaving 8 bases between. CDR1 and CDR2 from the germline V gene are SSHAT and FNYEAQ (reference sequence). Measured with immunoSEQ multiplex PCR; TCRdb has only the in-frame clones, and not every one. The table lists roughly 45,000 clones, about 93% of them singletons. The sample is drawn from a study of T cell changes during pregnancy in multiple sclerosis. The source is a female donor with multiple sclerosis, enrolled in a pregnancy study. The sample was CD8+ T cells from peripheral blood mononuclear cells, taken after pregnancy. The gene calls are TRBV7-7 and TRBJ2-7; D might be TRBD1 (6 bases). The chain's CDR3 is CASSLTDSYEQYF. The DNA for the CDR3 is TGTGCCAGCAGCTTAACGGACAGCTACGAGCAGTACTTC.